The 9 T cell receptor beta chains reported below all come from one sample, sequenced in a study of spatial heterogeneity in lung cancer. Time point meaning: sample taken at primary tumor resection. The sequenced material consisted of unsorted whole RNA from tumor, nontumor lung or frozen PBMC. TCRdb re-called the 5' RACE reads with MiXCR, one entry per CDR3 protein. The table lists about 90,000 distinct CDR3 sequences, over 8.5% of them singletons. The sequences come from PBMCs, collected at surgery. These receptors originate from a male donor with early-stage non-small cell lung cancer.

V usage is TRBV20-1 and J usage is TRBJ2-1, with D perhaps TRBD1 (6 bases). Looked up from germline, CDR1 is DFQATT and CDR2 is SNEGSKA (reference sequence). Deletions cut 0 bases from V and 11 bases from J, with 11 bases between. The CDR3 has 12 amino acids. CDR3 DNA: TGCAGTGCTAGAGAACCCGACAGGAAGCAGTTCTTC. The encoded protein is CSAREPDRKQFF.

This clonotype was picked up many times. This chain links TRBV10-3 with TRBJ1-3; D not certain. V lost 0 bases and J 0 bases, leaving 6 bases between the germline ends. Germline V CDR1 and CDR2: ENHRY, SYGVKD. The CDR3 contains 15 residues. This CDR3 is CAISESSSSGNTIYF. CDR3 DNA sequence: TGTGCCATCAGTGAGTCGTCCAGCTCTGGAAACACCATATATTTT.

The gene calls are TRBV5-1 and TRBJ2-5; TRBD2 agrees at 10 bases. V gave up 3 bases and J gave up 2 bases; unmatched junction bases: 4. The CDR3 is made up of 15 amino acids. Germline V gene lookup returns CDR1 SGHRS and CDR2 YFSETQ. Written as DNA, the CDR3 is TGCGCCAGCAGCTGGGGGACTAGCGCTCAAGAGACCCAGTACTTC. It encodes CASSWGTSAQETQYF.

This clonotype was seen ten or more times. The gene calls are TRBV28 and TRBJ1-1; TRBD1 is a possible D gene (5 bases). The CDR3 covers 14 residues. From germline, CDR1 is MDHEN and CDR2 SYDVKM. V was cut by 4 bases and J by 5 bases, with 14 bases left in between. The CDR3 DNA follows: TGTGCCAGCAGTTCCTTTCAGGGTAGGACTGAAGCTTTCTTT. Translation gives CASSSFQGRTEAFF.

The V gene is TRBV19, the J gene TRBJ2-7; D possibly uses TRBD1 or TRBD2 (5 bases each). The ends were cut back, 9 bases at V and 1 base at J, with 19 bases in the middle. The CDR3 spans 15 residues. CDR1 LNHDA and CDR2 SQIVND come from the germline V gene (reference sequence). CDR3 nucleotide sequence: TGTGCCAGCAAGCGAGATCCGGGACCGTCCTACGAGCAGTACTTC. The encoded protein is CASKRDPGPSYEQYF.

The chain links TRBV28 to TRBJ1-1; TRBD1 is a possible D gene (5 bases). In germline, CDR1 is MDHEN, CDR2 SYDVKM. The CDR3 is 14 amino acids. V was shortened by 5 bases and J by 4 bases, with 14 bases between the two germline ends. The CDR3 region is CASSAYSGGTEAFF. The CDR3 coding sequence is TGTGCCAGCAGTGCCTACAGCGGGGGCACTGAAGCTTTCTTT.

This clonotype was detected a few times. The gene calls are TRBV15 and TRBJ1-2; perhaps TRBD1 as D (6 bases). Trimming removed 1 base from V and 4 bases from J, with 7 bases in between. Germline CDR1 is LNHNV and CDR2 is YYDKDF (reference sequence). The CDR3 runs to 13 residues. In nucleotides, the CDR3 is TGTGCCACCAGCAGAGGAGGGGGCTATGGCTACACCTTC. It yields the protein CATSRGGGYGYTF.

The chain couples TRBV11-2 to TRBJ2-1, with 7 bases fitting TRBD2. CDR1 and CDR2 from the germline V gene are SGHAT and FQNNGV. This CDR3 contains 16 residues. Trimming removed 6 bases from V and 1 base from J; junction bases left unmatched: 9. CDR3 sequence (DNA): TGTGCCAGCAGGATGGCGGGGGTAAGGTCCTACAATGAGCAGTTCTTC. This gives the protein CASRMAGVRSYNEQFF.

This clonotype showed up many times. The chain employs TRBV5-4 and TRBJ2-7; 8 bases are shared with TRBD1. Germline values: CDR1 SGHNT, CDR2 YYREEE (reference sequence). V lost 4 bases and J lost 1; bases outside the gene matches: 7. This CDR3 has 15 amino acids. The CDR3 sequence is CASSPGGQGSYEQYF. The DNA for the CDR3 is TGTGCCAGCAGCCCGGGCGGACAGGGATCCTACGAGCAGTACTTC.